This paragraph covers one T cell receptor (beta chain) sequence. The germline V gene encodes CDR1 MDHEN and CDR2 SYDVKM. The CDR3 totals 15 residues. Unmatched junction bases numbered 9, after V lost 10 bases and J lost 3 bases. A single record per CDR3 protein comes from TCRdb applying MiXCR to the RACE reads. The table records hundreds of thousands of distinct CDR3 sequences, over 6% of them present only once. This specimen belongs to a study of human T cells and chemical hapten exposure. The sample's time point: patch test 2, 6 weeks after DPC sensitization. Treatment of the sample: therapeutic diphenylcyclopropenone sensitization with weekly scalp DPC.

The clonotype comes from a woman under 30 with alopecia areata. Some clones in this sample may be carry-over from other donors' samples. The chain links TRBV28 to TRBJ2-1, with 10 bases that match TRBD2. The sequenced sample was whole blood, obtained in connection with sensitization to the hapten diphenylcyclopropenone (DPC). The CDR3, as DNA: TGTGCCACCCGCCCGGGGACTAGCGTCTACAATGAGCAGTTCTTC. Its protein is CATRPGTSVYNEQFF.